Following are 29 T cell receptor beta chains from one sample sequenced in a study of blood T cell repertoires in COVID-19. The data were produced by immunoSEQ multiplex PCR, yet TCRdb's version contains in-frame clones alone and is incomplete. The sample yields 150,000 to 200,000 clones, just under 90% seen once. The sample taken for sequencing was peripheral blood. The receptors derive from a woman younger than 35 who had recovered from COVID-19.

This clone was picked up many times. The CDR3 is CASSQDVGGTNEKLFF. CDR3 in DNA: TGCGCCAGCAGCCAAGATGTTGGGGGCACTAATGAAAAACTGTTTTTT. V usage is TRBV4-3 and J usage is TRBJ1-4; TRBD1 might be the D (6 bases). CDR1 and CDR2 (germline): LGHNA, YSLEER. The length of the CDR3 is 16 residues. V was cut by 0 bases and J by 2 bases, with 10 bases left in between.

The chain has TRBV20-1 and TRBJ1-2; a weak D match, TRBD1 (5 bases). Trimming left V 3 bases short and J 6 bases short, with 23 bases between. The germline V gene has CDR1 DFQATT and CDR2 SNEGSKA (reference sequence). The CDR3 sequence is 16 residues long. For the CDR3, the DNA is TGCAGTGCTAGTCGCCTCCGGGACTTAGGAAAGGATGGCTACACCTTC. Protein sequence: CSASRLRDLGKDGYTF.

This chain joins TRBV7-8 and TRBJ1-1; TRBD1 matches 11 bases. Germline assignment: CDR1 SGHVS and CDR2 FQNEAQ. The CDR3 is 16 amino acids. The junction had 8 bases not matched to a gene; V was cut back by 4 bases and J by 4 bases. The CDR3 here is CASSSLTGTGGTEAFF. In DNA, the CDR3 is TGTGCCAGCAGCTCCCTTACCGGGACAGGGGGCACTGAAGCTTTCTTT.

The chain couples TRBV19 to TRBJ1-2; 7 bases map to TRBD1. The length of the CDR3 is 16 residues. V was clipped by 5 bases and J by 0 bases; unmatched bases: 9. CDR1 is LNHDA, CDR2 SQIVND, per germline (reference sequence). CDR3 amino acids: CASSLTVTGSNYGYTF. Here the CDR3 DNA reads TGTGCCAGTAGTCTCACGGTGACAGGGTCTAACTATGGCTACACCTTC.

This clone came up once. The rearrangement uses TRBV29-1 and TRBJ2-1; possibly TRBD1 for D (6 bases). CDR1 is SQVTM and CDR2 is ANQGSEA in the germline V gene. This CDR3 region has 12 residues. With 5 bases removed from V and 8 bases from J, the gap between germline ends came to 13 bases. In nucleotides, the CDR3 is TGCAGCGTTCAGGGGATAGTAGATGAGCAGTTCTTC. Residues: CSVQGIVDEQFF.

The chain has TRBV2 and TRBJ2-7; 7 bases agree with TRBD2. The CDR3 totals 13 residues. CDR1 is SNHLY, CDR2 FYNNEI, per germline. V gave up 7 bases and J gave up 6 bases; unmatched junction bases: 9. The CDR3, as DNA: TGTGCCAGCACCTACGGGGGGTCAGGCGAGCAGTACGTC. Translating gives CASTYGGSGEQYV.

This clone was seen just once. The chain employs TRBV4-1 and TRBJ2-1; D remains unclear. Germline CDR1 reads MGHRA; CDR2 reads YSYEKL. Trimming cost V 4 bases and J 3 bases, with 10 bases left between them. This CDR3 has 14 amino acids. CDR3 amino acids: CASSRPPDYNEQFF. CDR3 coding DNA: TGCGCCAGCAGCCGGCCTCCCGACTACAATGAGCAGTTCTTC.

The V and J genes are TRBV5-1 and TRBJ1-1; D is unclear. Germline CDR1 reads SGHRS; CDR2 reads YFSETQ. Between the trimmed V and J ends, which lost 0 bases and 1 base, there was a span of 10 bases. CDR3 length: 15 residues. As DNA, the CDR3 is TGCGCCAGCAGCTTGGCCGAGGTGCAGAACACTGAAGCTTTCTTT. It yields the protein CASSLAEVQNTEAFF.

The chain has TRBV6-6 and TRBJ1-2; the D is unclear. The germline V gene has CDR1 MNHNY and CDR2 SVGAGI (reference sequence). V was pared by 6 bases and J by 2 bases, with 13 bases between. This CDR3 has 14 residues. CDR3: CASSDYGLNYGYTF. CDR3 bases: TGTGCCAGCAGCGATTACGGACTGAACTATGGCTACACCTTC.

The V call is TRBV19, the J call TRBJ2-2, with 13 bases fitting TRBD2. The CDR3 contains 17 residues. The ends lost 4 bases at V and 2 bases at J; junction bases unmatched: 4. Germline V gives CDR1 LNHDA, CDR2 SQIVND (reference sequence). The CDR3 DNA sequence: TGTGCCAGTAGTAGGACTAGCGGGGGCCTTAACACCGGGGAGCTGTTTTTT. Protein product: CASSRTSGGLNTGELFF.

This chain uses TRBV3-1 (or the pseudogene TRBV3-2) with TRBJ1-2; D is ambiguous. The germline V gene encodes CDR1 LGHDT and CDR2 YNNKEL (reference sequence). The CDR3 extends over 14 amino acids. Trimming stripped 7 bases from V and 1 base from J, with 13 bases between. The CDR3, as DNA: TGTGCCAGCACCAAGGGAGGGCTTAACTATGGCTACACCTTC. Amino acids: CASTKGGLNYGYTF.

V is TRBV5-1 and J is TRBJ2-5, with D possibly matching TRBD2 (7 bases). The CDR3 totals 15 residues. V lost 4 bases and J lost 4, with 17 bases in between. Germline values: CDR1 SGHRS, CDR2 YFSETQ. The CDR3 loop is CASSPRGGAGETQYF. CDR3 nucleotide sequence: TGCGCCAGCAGCCCCCGAGGGGGGGCCGGAGAGACCCAGTACTTC.

V usage is TRBV11-2 and J usage is TRBJ1-5; maybe TRBD1 (5 bases). Per the germline V gene, CDR1 is SGHAT and CDR2 is FQNNGV. The length of the CDR3 is 13 residues. V lost 5 bases and J 3 bases, leaving 8 bases between the germline ends. In nucleotides, the CDR3 is TGTGCCAGCAGCCCAGGGATCAATCAGCCCCAGCATTTT. Amino acids: CASSPGINQPQHF.

The chain uses TRBV7-2 and TRBJ1-1, with 7 positions matching TRBD1. V dropped 1 base and J dropped 11; count of bases not matched to a gene: 7. Germline lookup yields CDR1 SGHTA and CDR2 FQGNSA. The length of the CDR3 is 13 residues. The CDR3 coding sequence is TGTGCCAGCAGCTTAGTAACAGGGGTAGGGGCTTTCTTT. This translates into CASSLVTGVGAFF.

The rearrangement uses TRBV4-1 and TRBJ2-7; 14 bases agree with TRBD2. The CDR3 has 15 amino acids. V lost 1 base, J lost 7 bases, and 3 bases stayed unmatched. Germline CDR1 is MGHRA and CDR2 is YSYEKL. CDR3 bases: TGCGCCAGCAGCCAAGGACTAGCGGGGGGGCGTGAGCAGTACTTC. Its translation: CASSQGLAGGREQYF.

The chain uses TRBV29-1 and TRBJ2-3; perhaps TRBD2 as D (5 bases). Germline lookup yields CDR1 SQVTM and CDR2 ANQGSEA. The ends were cut back, 1 base at V and 0 bases at J, with 11 bases in the middle. The CDR3 is 15 amino acids. This CDR3 is CSVEGGYPSTDTQYF. The CDR3 coding sequence is TGCAGCGTTGAAGGAGGGTATCCTAGCACAGATACGCAGTATTTT.

The V gene is TRBV7-3, the J gene TRBJ1-2; tentatively, D is TRBD1 (5 bases). V lost 1 base and J lost 3, with 12 bases in between. The CDR3 runs to 15 residues. Germline CDR1 SGHTA, CDR2 FQGTGA. CDR3 sequence: CASSLRGGPDYGYTF. DNA of the CDR3: TGTGCCAGCAGCTTAAGGGGCGGACCAGACTATGGCTACACCTTC.

The chain employs TRBV19 and TRBJ2-2; 10 bases match TRBD1. Germline V CDR1 and CDR2: LNHDA, SQIVND (reference sequence). Trimming removed 4 bases from V and 0 bases from J; junction bases left unmatched: 8. The length of the CDR3 is 18 residues. The CDR3 DNA reads TGTGCCAGTAGTACCCGACCCGGACAGGGGGCGAACACCGGGGAGCTGTTTTTT. Amino acids: CASSTRPGQGANTGELFF.

The CDR3 region is CASSTPGTGVGEQYF. CDR3 nucleotide sequence: TGTGCCAGCAGCACCCCCGGGACAGGGGTGGGGGAGCAGTACTTC. The V call is TRBV9, the J call TRBJ2-7; 10 positions agree with TRBD1. The CDR3 runs 15 residues. Losses at the gene ends were 4 bases for V and 7 bases for J; bases not matched to a gene: 11. Germline V gene data show CDR1 as SGDLS and CDR2 as YYNGEE. Supplemented by reference TRBV9 and TRBJ2-7, the full variable domain reads DSGVTQTPKHLITATGQRVTLRCSPRSGDLSVYWYQQSLDQGLQFLIQYYNGEERAKGNILERFSAQQFPDLHSELNLSSLELGDSALYFCASSTPGTGVGEQYFGPGTRLTVT.

This clone was recorded only once. This chain uses TRBV2 with TRBJ2-2; weak D call: TRBD1 (5 bases). The V and J ends lost 6 bases and 6 bases respectively, with 11 bases between them. The CDR3 runs 13 residues. Germline assignment: CDR1 SNHLY and CDR2 FYNNEI. The CDR3 region has the DNA TGTGCCAGCAGAGCAGGGATGGCCGGGGAGCTGTTTTTT. Translated: CASRAGMAGELFF.

The V and J genes are TRBV19 and TRBJ2-1, with 9 bases identical to TRBD1. Germline CDR1 and CDR2: LNHDA and SQIVND (reference sequence). The J segment lost 9 bases and the V segment lost 6 bases, leaving 12 bases of the junction unmatched. The CDR3 is 15 residues long. The CDR3 DNA follows: TGTGCCAGTAGCTCGACTAGACAGGGGGATAGTGAGCAGTTCTTC. Translating gives CASSSTRQGDSEQFF. Variable domain in full (rest from reference TRBV19 and TRBJ2-1): DGGITQSPKYLFRKEGQNVTLSCEQNLNHDAMYWYRQDPGQGLRLIYYSQIVNDFQKGDIAEGYSVSREKKESFPLTVTSAQKNPTAFYLCASSSTRQGDSEQFFGPGTRLTVL.

The rearrangement links TRBV19 to TRBJ2-1; D is unresolved. CDR1 is LNHDA and CDR2 is SQIVND in the germline V gene (reference sequence). The CDR3 has 12 amino acids. Trimming left V 5 bases short and J 9 bases short, with 11 bases between. The CDR3 DNA sequence: TGTGCCAGTAGTCCTCAGCGAGGTGAGCAGTTCTTC. Translation gives CASSPQRGEQFF.

The rearrangement links TRBV7-8 to TRBJ2-7, with TRBD1 identical over 8 bases. Unmatched junction bases numbered 3, after V lost 3 bases and J lost 5 bases. This CDR3 region has 13 residues. CDR1 is SGHVS and CDR2 is FQNEAQ in the germline V gene. The CDR3 protein is CASSFGQGDEQYF. For the CDR3, the DNA is TGTGCCAGCAGCTTTGGACAGGGCGACGAGCAGTACTTC.

This clone was counted a single time. The chain uses TRBV9 and TRBJ2-3, with TRBD2 identical over 11 bases. This CDR3 has 16 residues. CDR1 is SGDLS and CDR2 is YYNGEE in the germline V gene. Trimming removed 3 bases from V and 2 bases from J; junction bases left unmatched: 5. CDR3 protein: CASSALAGEYTDTQYF. Here the CDR3 DNA reads TGTGCCAGCAGCGCACTAGCGGGGGAATACACAGATACGCAGTATTTT.

The CDR3 loop reads CASSLVGGDLNYGYTF. The CDR3 DNA reads TGTGCCAGCAGCTTAGTGGGAGGGGATCTGAACTATGGCTACACCTTC. This sequence joins TRBV7-8 and TRBJ1-2; weak D call: TRBD1 (5 bases). The CDR3 has 16 amino acids. V lost 1 base to trimming and J lost 2 bases, with 14 bases between them. CDR1 is SGHVS and CDR2 is FQNEAQ in the germline V gene.

The chain combines TRBV9 with TRBJ2-3; TRBD2 is a possible D gene (5 bases). Trimming removed 0 bases at V and 2 bases at J, with 10 bases between. The V gene's germline CDR1 is SGDLS and CDR2 YYNGEE. The CDR3 consists of 15 residues. In DNA form, the CDR3 reads TGTGCCAGCAGCGTAGTGGACGGACTCACAGATACGCAGTATTTT. Amino acid sequence: CASSVVDGLTDTQYF. Together with reference TRBV9 and TRBJ2-3, the CDR3 gives the full variable domain: DSGVTQTPKHLITATGQRVTLRCSPRSGDLSVYWYQQSLDQGLQFLIQYYNGEERAKGNILERFSAQQFPDLHSELNLSSLELGDSALYFCASSVVDGLTDTQYFGPGTRLTVL.

J is TRBJ2-1 and V is TRBV20-1; 7 nucleotides line up with TRBD2. Germline trimming cut 3 bases from V and 6 bases from J; bases unmatched to any gene: 2. This CDR3 contains 12 residues. Germline CDR1 is DFQATT and CDR2 is SNEGSKA (reference sequence). The CDR3, as DNA: TGCAGTGCTAGTACTAGCGTCAATGAGCAGTTCTTC. The encoded protein is CSASTSVNEQFF.

This clone was seen just once. The chain joins TRBV6-2 or TRBV6-3 to TRBJ1-1, with no clear D. With 0 bases removed from V and 0 bases from J, the gap between germline ends came to 8 bases. This CDR3 comprises 15 residues. CDR1 MNHEY and CDR2 SVGEGT come from the germline V gene. Here the CDR3 reads CASSYSTYMNTEAFF. In nucleotides, the CDR3 is TGTGCCAGCAGTTACTCTACATACATGAACACTGAAGCTTTCTTT.

This chain connects TRBV2 to TRBJ2-7; D is unresolved. V dropped 3 bases and J dropped 5 bases, with 11 bases sitting between them. This CDR3 region has 13 residues. Germline assignment: CDR1 SNHLY and CDR2 FYNNEI. The CDR3: CASSDARFDEQYF. The CDR3 coding sequence is TGTGCCAGCAGTGATGCCCGGTTCGACGAGCAGTACTTC.